Listed below are T cell receptor beta chains from one sample, sequenced in a study of T cell responses to AZD1222 COVID-19 vaccine. Only in-frame clones appear in the TCRdb table, and some are missing; sequencing was by immunoSEQ multiplex PCR. The sample has about 48,000 clones, approximately 89% seen once. Sample: peripheral blood, taken 28 days after the second AZD1222 dose. The origin of the receptors is an adult who received the AZD1222 COVID-19 vaccine. Both conserved end residues are part of each CDR3. A D gene is named only where the DNA matches it firmly. Clone size is not always given. Where it is, it says once, few, many or a class for expanded clones.

size	D	V	J	DNA	CDR3
-	-	TRBV27	TRBJ2-7	TGTGCCAGCAGTTTAGTCGGGGGTTACGAGCAGTACTTC	CASSLVGGYEQYF
-	-	TRBV14	TRBJ2-4	TGTGCCAGCAGCCGAAACCTCGGGACAGCGGGCCAAAACATTCAGTACTTC	CASSRNLGTAGQNIQYF
-	-	TRBV21-1	TRBJ1-1	TGTGCCAGCAGCCGGGGGCAGGTAGGGGTGACTGAAGCTTTCTTT	CASSRGQVGVTEAFF
few	-	TRBV10-2	TRBJ2-7	TGCGCCAGCAGTGAGTTTGGCGGCCTCTACGAGCAGTACTTC	CASSEFGGLYEQYF
-	-	TRBV27	TRBJ2-6	TGTGCCAGCAGTGACCGCTCTGGGGCCAACGTCCTGACTTTC	CASSDRSGANVLTF
-	-	TRBV5-6	TRBJ1-2	TGTGCCAGCAGCTTGGTCCAGTTCGCTAACTATGGCTACACCTTC	CASSLVQFANYGYTF
-	-	TRBV21-1	TRBJ1-1	TGTGCCAGCCCTAGGAGGCAGAACACTGAAGCTTTCTTT	CASPRRQNTEAFF
-	TRBD1	TRBV19	TRBJ2-7	TGTGCCAGCAAAAAAGGGGACAGGGTAACCTACGAGCAGTACTTC	CASKKGDRVTYEQYF
-	TRBD1	TRBV24-1	TRBJ1-1	TGTGCCACCGAGACAGGGTCGGGCACTGAAGCTTTCTTT	CATETGSGTEAFF
-	TRBD1	TRBV25-1	TRBJ1-2	TGTGCCAGCAGTACAGGGGGCAACTATGGCTACACCTTC	CASSTGGNYGYTF
-	-	TRBV7-9	TRBJ2-1	TGTGCCAGCAGCTTAATGGGAGGTTACAATGAGCAGTTCTTC	CASSLMGGYNEQFF
-	-	TRBV7-6	TRBJ2-5	TGTGCCAGCAGCCGCCCCTGGGAGACCCAGTACTTC	CASSRPWETQYF
-	-	TRBV28	TRBJ2-7	TGTGCCAGCAGAAGCGGACAGAGCTACGAGCAGTACTTC	CASRSGQSYEQYF
-	TRBD2	TRBV11-2	TRBJ2-2	TGTGCCAGCAGCCCACGGAGGACTAGCTCGATCACCGGGGAGCTGTTTTTT	CASSPRRTSSITGELFF
once	TRBD1	TRBV6-5	TRBJ1-1	TGTGCCAGCAGGACAGGGATCGAAGCTTTCTTT	CASRTGIEAFF
-	-	TRBV5-8	TRBJ1-5	TGTGCCAGCAGCTTGGAACAGGCTTACCAGCCCCAGCATTTT	CASSLEQAYQPQHF
-	-	TRBV9	TRBJ1-6	TGTGCCAGCAGCCCGGCAGGCTCCTTTGATTCACCCCTCCACTTT	CASSPAGSFDSPLHF
-	-	TRBV28	TRBJ1-2	TGTGCCAGCTCGCAGGGTGACTATGGCTACACCTTC	CASSQGDYGYTF
-	-	TRBV12-3/TRBV12-4	TRBJ2-7	TGTGCCAGCAGTTTTGGCTCGTCATTCGAGCAGTACTTC	CASSFGSSFEQYF
-	TRBD2	TRBV9	TRBJ2-3	TGTGCCAGCAGCGTCAGCGGGAGGGTAACAGATACGCAGTATTTT	CASSVSGRVTDTQYF
-	-	TRBV4-2	TRBJ2-7	TGTGCCAGCAGCCAAGAAGTACGGGCTACGGGCTACGAGCAGTACTTC	CASSQEVRATGYEQYF
-	TRBD2	TRBV10-3	TRBJ2-6	TGTGCCATCAGTGGGGAGGGGTTTGGGGCCAACGTCCTGACTTTC	CAISGEGFGANVLTF
-	TRBD1	TRBV7-3	TRBJ2-1	TGTGCCAGCAGCTTAGATGGAGGGGACAGGGGGAATGAGCAGTTCTTC	CASSLDGGDRGNEQFF
-	-	TRBV6-5	TRBJ2-1	TGTGCCAGCACCCGGTCGGCCAATGAGCAGTTCTTC	CASTRSANEQFF
few	TRBD2	TRBV13	TRBJ2-7	TGTGCCAGCAGCTCGGGGGGGCATGAGCAGTACTTC	CASSSGGHEQYF
-	-	TRBV7-2	TRBJ2-7	TGTGCCAGCAGCTTAGTTGGCAGGGGCGAGCAGTACTTC	CASSLVGRGEQYF
once	-	TRBV19	TRBJ2-7	TGTGCCAGTAGTATAGGGCACGAAGCCTACGAGCAGTACTTC	CASSIGHEAYEQYF
-	TRBD1	TRBV24-1	TRBJ1-4	TGTGCCACCAGTGGGGGGACGGGACAGCTGGATGAAAAACTGTTTTTT	CATSGGTGQLDEKLFF
-	TRBD2	TRBV28	TRBJ2-1	TGTGCCAGCAGTGCCAGGACTAGCGGAAGCAATGAGCAGTTCTTC	CASSARTSGSNEQFF
-	-	TRBV2	TRBJ2-3	TGTGCCAGCGGAGGGGTAGGCACAGATACGCAGTATTTT	CASGGVGTDTQYF
-	-	TRBV5-1	TRBJ1-1	TGCGCCAGCAGCGTGGGTAGGGGGTTTGTTGAAGCTTTCTTT	CASSVGRGFVEAFF
-	TRBD2	TRBV5-1	TRBJ2-7	TGCGCCAGCAGCTTGGCCGAGACTAGCGGGGACTACGAGCAGTACTTC	CASSLAETSGDYEQYF
-	TRBD2	TRBV11-2	TRBJ2-1	TGTGCCAGCAACCCTAGCGGGAGGGCCCCCTACAATGAGCAGTTCTTC	CASNPSGRAPYNEQFF
-	TRBD1	TRBV4-1	TRBJ1-2	TGCGCCAGCAGTCTTTCCGGGACAGCGGTTGGCTACACCTTC	CASSLSGTAVGYTF
-	-	TRBV14	TRBJ2-3	TGTGCCAGCAGCCTCACCAGGTCAGATACGCAGTATTTT	CASSLTRSDTQYF
once	-	TRBV4-3	TRBJ2-7	TGCGCCAGCAGCCCCCGGCTTTGGAGGGACGAGCAGTACTTC	CASSPRLWRDEQYF
-	TRBD2	TRBV12-5	TRBJ2-3	TGTGCTAGTGGTTTGTTTGGGTTGGGCGGGAGCGGAGATACGCAGTATTTT	CASGLFGLGGSGDTQYF
-	-	TRBV25-1	TRBJ2-7	TGTGCCAGCAGAAACACCTACGAGCAGTACTTC	CASRNTYEQYF
-	-	TRBV5-1	TRBJ2-7	TGCGCCAGCAGCTTGGGCTTCCACTCCGGGGCCCTATACGAGCAGTACTTC	CASSLGFHSGALYEQYF
-	-	TRBV19	TRBJ1-1	TGTGCCAGTACCGGGTGGGGAGCCAATGAAGCTTTCTTT	CASTGWGANEAFF
few	TRBD2	TRBV6-4	TRBJ2-3	TGTGCCAGCAGTGACTCTAGCGGGGGGGCAGATACGCAGTATTTT	CASSDSSGGADTQYF
-	TRBD2	TRBV6-2/TRBV6-3	TRBJ2-5	TGTGCCAGCAGTTACCCGCTAGCGGGGGGGGTGACCCAGTACTTC	CASSYPLAGGVTQYF
-	TRBD1	TRBV7-2	TRBJ1-2	TGTGCCAGCAGCTTGGCCGGGACAGGGGATGGCTACACCTTC	CASSLAGTGDGYTF
-	TRBD1	TRBV29-1	TRBJ2-1	TGCAGCGTTGAGGGACAGAACGCCTACAATGAGCAGTTCTTC	CSVEGQNAYNEQFF
-	TRBD1	TRBV2	TRBJ1-1	TGTGCCAGCAAGGGACAGGGAACGGCTGAAGCTTTCTTT	CASKGQGTAEAFF
-	-	TRBV6-2/TRBV6-3	TRBJ2-3	TGTGCCAGCAGTTCCTCGGGGGAGACAGATACGCAGTATTTT	CASSSSGETDTQYF
-	TRBD2	TRBV29-1	TRBJ2-3	TGCAGCTTTACTAGCGGGAGGGCCACAGATACGCAGTATTTT	CSFTSGRATDTQYF
few	-	TRBV6-4	TRBJ1-6	TGTGCCAGCAGTGACCGGGACAATTCACCCCTCCACTTT	CASSDRDNSPLHF
few	-	TRBV10-1	TRBJ1-6	TGCGCCAGCGTCGGAGGACAGAATAATTCACCCCTCCACTTT	CASVGGQNNSPLHF
few	TRBD1	TRBV2	TRBJ2-7	TGTGCCAGCCGGGGACAGACCTACGAGCAGTACTTC	CASRGQTYEQYF
-	-	TRBV7-2	TRBJ2-5	TGTGCCAGCAGCTTAGCGCCGGGTGGGCAGCAAGAGACCCAGTACTTC	CASSLAPGGQQETQYF
-	-	TRBV6-5	TRBJ1-5	TGTGCCAGCAGTTCAGTACATAGCAATCAGCCCCAGCATTTT	CASSSVHSNQPQHF